The clone carrying this T cell receptor beta chain turned up a few times. The source of the sample is a study of T cell repertoires in cytomegalovirus infection. The wider study: An indication of both CMV infection and matching HLA type came from public TCR beta signatures.

The CDR3 extends over 18 amino acids. The V gene end was trimmed by 2 bases and the J gene end by 4 bases; junction bases not matched to a gene: 16. CDR1 is MNHNS, CDR2 SASEGT, per germline. TCRdb passed the reads through MiXCR, listing each CDR3 protein once. The sample holds 400,000 to 550,000 distinct CDR3 sequences; approximately 11% are singletons and the top ten take 10%. What was sequenced was PBMCs. The sequence came from a human donor in good health (CMV status not recorded). Some clones in this sample may be carry-over from other donors' samples. The chain uses TRBV6-1 and TRBJ1-1; 7 bases agree with TRBD1. This chain's CDR3 is CASSERVRGKNGPTEAFF. The CDR3 DNA reads TGTGCCAGCAGTGAAAGGGTCAGGGGGAAGAATGGGCCCACTGAAGCTTTCTTT.